This entry lists 20 T cell receptor beta chains sequenced from one sample in a study of cytomegalovirus exposure and HLA in healthy donors. The PCR ran on 60 Vbeta and 13 Jbeta primers. Clones were sequenced by immunoSEQ multiplex PCR, and TCRdb holds only the in-frame ones, with some missing. The sample includes roughly 130,000 clones, 82% of them seen just once. Material for sequencing was PBMCs. The receptors here all came from a male donor in good health and CMV-seropositive.

This chain uses TRBV28 with TRBJ1-1; D gene unclear. CDR1 is MDHEN and CDR2 is SYDVKM in the germline V gene. This CDR3 region has 15 residues. The V end was cut by 0 bases, the J end by 0 bases, with 8 bases between. CDR3 DNA: TGTGCCAGCAGTTTATGGGCAGGCATGAACACTGAAGCTTTCTTT. It translates to CASSLWAGMNTEAFF.

V usage is TRBV7-9 and J usage is TRBJ2-5, with 10 bases that match TRBD2. CDR3 length equals 15 residues. Germline CDR1 and CDR2: SEHNR and FQNEAQ (reference sequence). J lost 5 bases, V lost 4 bases, and 7 bases had no gene match. The CDR3 region has the DNA TGTGCCAGCAGCTCTAGCGGGAGAGGTTCGGAGACCCAGTACTTC. Translation gives CASSSSGRGSETQYF.

This clone turned up a few times. The rearrangement links TRBV7-2 to TRBJ2-1; 10 bases map to TRBD2. J was trimmed by 8 bases and V by 1 base; bases with no gene match: 2. Germline CDR1 is SGHTA and CDR2 is FQGNSA. The CDR3 totals 14 residues. The CDR3 coding sequence is TGTGCCAGCAGCTTAGAACTAGCGGGATATGAGCAGTTCTTC. Protein sequence: CASSLELAGYEQFF.

The DNA for the CDR3 is TGTGCCATCAGTGAGTACGGAGGGCTATATGGCTACACCTTC. Translated: CAISEYGGLYGYTF. The V gene is TRBV10-3, the J gene TRBJ1-2, with unresolved D. The CDR3 totals 14 residues. With 1 base removed from V and 5 bases from J, the gap between germline ends came to 11 bases. Germline V gene data show CDR1 as ENHRY and CDR2 as SYGVKD.

The CDR3 here is CASSTLASGTETQYF. CDR3 DNA sequence: TGTGCCAGCAGCACTCTAGCGAGCGGGACAGAGACCCAGTACTTC. The rearrangement links TRBV9 to TRBJ2-5; 7 bases match TRBD2. The CDR3 runs 15 residues. From germline, CDR1 is SGDLS and CDR2 YYNGEE. With 4 bases clipped from V and 4 bases from J, the junction kept 10 bases outside the gene matches.

This chain uses TRBV30 with TRBJ1-1, with TRBD1 matching 7 bases. Looked up from germline, CDR1 is GTSNPN and CDR2 is SVGIG (reference sequence). CDR3 length: 14 residues. The V and J ends lost 0 bases and 1 base, in that order; junction bases with no gene match: 2. CDR3 sequence (DNA): TGTGCCTGGAGTGTGGGGACAGCGAACACTGAAGCTTTCTTT. Translated: CAWSVGTANTEAFF. Combining the CDR3 with reference TRBV30 and TRBJ1-1 gives the whole variable domain SQTIHQWPATLVQPVGSPLSLECTVEGTSNPNLYWYRQAAGRGLQLLFYSVGIGQISSEVPQNLSASRPQDRQFILSSKKLLLSDSGFYLCAWSVGTANTEAFFGQGTRLTVV.

V usage is TRBV28 and J usage is TRBJ2-5, with TRBD2 matching over 11 bases. The last part of the DNA fits TRBJ2-7 better; the J call may be wrong. The CDR3 spans 15 residues. Germline-derived CDR1 and CDR2 are MDHEN and SYDVKM. DNA of the CDR3: TGTGCCAGCAGTCCCACTAGCGGGGGTCCCTACGAGCAGTACTTC. This gives the protein CASSPTSGGPYEQYF.

The chain couples TRBV5-1 to TRBJ2-1, with 9 bases aligning to TRBD2. The junction had 15 bases not matched to a gene; V was cut back by 4 bases and J by 10 bases. The germline V gene has CDR1 SGHRS and CDR2 YFSETQ. CDR3 length: 16 residues. The DNA for the CDR3 is TGCGCCAGCAGCCAGGGACTAGCAGACCCTCCCGACGAGCAGTTCTTC. Translation gives CASSQGLADPPDEQFF.

The chain uses TRBV30 and TRBJ1-5; 8 bases align to TRBD1. This CDR3 is 16 amino acids long. The V segment lost 0 bases and the J segment 3 bases; nucleotides outside the gene matches: 7. Germline V gives CDR1 GTSNPN, CDR2 SVGIG (reference sequence). The CDR3 DNA reads as TGTGCCTGGAGTGTACAGGGGGAGGGGGTCAATCAGCCCCAGCATTTT. Its translation is CAWSVQGEGVNQPQHF.

The table lists this clone with a few counts. CDR3 loop: CASSQFRDRDGTEAFF. As DNA, the CDR3 is TGCGCCAGCAGCCAGTTCCGGGACAGGGATGGGACTGAAGCTTTCTTT. The chain recombines TRBV4-3 with TRBJ1-1; 9 bases match TRBD1. Germline trimming cut 3 bases from V and 5 bases from J; bases unmatched to any gene: 10. CDR3 length: 16 amino acids. Germline V gene data show CDR1 as LGHNA and CDR2 as YSLEER.

This clone was counted only a few times. The V gene is TRBV6-5, the J gene TRBJ2-7; a weak D match, TRBD1 (5 bases). This CDR3 region has 13 residues. Germline values: CDR1 MNHEY, CDR2 SVGAGI. V lost 6 bases and J 3 bases, leaving 12 bases between the germline ends. The DNA of the CDR3 is TGTGCCAGCAGGAGGACACTTTACTACGAGCAGTACTTC. Encoded protein: CASRRTLYYEQYF.

This clone is a singleton in its sample. The chain couples TRBV19 to TRBJ2-5; D possibly corresponds to TRBD2 (7 bases). Germline CDR1 and CDR2: LNHDA and SQIVND (reference sequence). The CDR3 spans 15 residues. Trimming stripped 5 bases from V and 1 base from J, with 14 bases between. The CDR3 here is CASSRGAGVQETQYF. CDR3 DNA: TGTGCCAGTAGTCGGGGGGCCGGGGTCCAAGAGACCCAGTACTTC.

The V call is TRBV12-5, the J call TRBJ2-1; D possibly corresponds to TRBD2 (5 bases). The CDR3 totals 17 residues. Germline CDR1 and CDR2: LGHNT and FRNRAP. V lost 1 base and J 7 bases, leaving 20 bases between the germline ends. The CDR3 nucleotides read TGTGCTAGTGGTTTGGACCCCGGAGGACTCCTTTGGAATGAGCAGTTCTTC. Translating it yields CASGLDPGGLLWNEQFF.

This chain links TRBV19 with TRBJ1-2; D is perhaps TRBD1 (5 bases). The CDR3 consists of 14 residues. Between the trimmed V and J ends, which lost 5 bases and 4 bases, there was a span of 14 bases. Germline V gives CDR1 LNHDA, CDR2 SQIVND (reference sequence). CDR3: CASSLRTPAYGYTF. The CDR3 DNA sequence: TGTGCCAGTAGTCTGAGGACACCTGCCTATGGCTACACCTTC.

The chain has TRBV7-2 and TRBJ2-3, with 7 bases that match TRBD2. Germline loops: CDR1 SGHTA, CDR2 FQGNSA. V shed 5 bases and J 2 bases; nucleotides not matched to a gene: 4. This CDR3 is built from 14 residues. The CDR3 here is CASSLGLNTDTQYF. DNA of the CDR3: TGTGCCAGCAGCCTGGGACTAAACACAGATACGCAGTATTTT.

The chain has TRBV4-3 and TRBJ1-5, with D uncertain. V was shortened by 2 bases and J by 9 bases, with 11 bases between the two germline ends. From germline, CDR1 is LGHNA and CDR2 YSLEER. The CDR3 runs to 13 residues. The CDR3 sequence is CASSQNWRSPQHF. The DNA of the CDR3 is TGCGCCAGCAGCCAAAATTGGAGATCGCCCCAGCATTTT.

The V and J genes are TRBV9 and TRBJ1-5; D not resolved. V shed 3 bases and J shed 0 bases, with 7 bases lying between them. The CDR3 runs to 14 residues. Germline assignment: CDR1 SGDLS and CDR2 YYNGEE. In nucleotides, the CDR3 is TGTGCCAGCAGCGCCACAGCTAGCAATCAGCCCCAGCATTTT. Its translation: CASSATASNQPQHF.

The chain carries TRBV13 and TRBJ2-2; D is possibly TRBD1 (5 bases). The germline V gene encodes CDR1 PRHDT and CDR2 FYEKMQ (reference sequence). The CDR3 contains 16 residues. The germline V and J ends were trimmed by 1 base and 2 bases, with 11 bases remaining between them. CDR3 protein: CASSLDPGINTGELFF. The CDR3 coding sequence is TGTGCCAGCAGCTTAGACCCAGGGATTAACACCGGGGAGCTGTTTTTT.

Remarks on this clone: The sample contains more than one DNA sequence encoding this CDR3. The chain carries TRBV7-2 and TRBJ2-7, with 8 bases aligning to TRBD1. The ends lost 1 base at V and 4 bases at J; junction bases unmatched: 3. This CDR3 has 14 amino acids. CDR1 SGHTA and CDR2 FQGNSA come from the germline V gene. CDR3 region: CASSLVGQGYEQYF. CDR3 sequence (DNA): TGTGCCAGCAGCTTAGTAGGACAGGGTTACGAGCAGTACTTC. Together with reference TRBV7-2 and TRBJ2-7, the CDR3 gives the full variable domain: GAGVSQSPSNKVTEKGKDVELRCDPISGHTALYWYRQSLGQGLEFLIYFQGNSAPDKSGLPSDRFSAERTGGSVSTLTIQRTQQEDSAVYLCASSLVGQGYEQYFGPGTRLTVT.

The chain carries TRBV4-3 and TRBJ2-1; D is uncertain. The CDR3 has 15 amino acids. Germline CDR1 reads LGHNA; CDR2 reads YSLEER. V was cut by 0 bases and J by 0 bases, with 6 bases left in between. CDR3 sequence (DNA): TGCGCCAGCAGCCAAGAAGTCAGCTCCTACAATGAGCAGTTCTTC. This translates into CASSQEVSSYNEQFF.